What follows are 8 T cell receptor beta chains derived from one specimen sequenced in a study of cytomegalovirus exposure and HLA in healthy donors. Researchers ran the PCR with 60 Vbeta and 13 Jbeta primers. The table came from immunoSEQ multiplex PCR; TCRdb's copy has only in-frame clones and leaves some out. In total, the table holds about 70,000 clones. The sample was PBMCs. These receptors all stem from a woman under 40 in good health and CMV-seronegative.

V gene TRBV4-3 combines with J gene TRBJ2-4, with a weak D call TRBD2 (5 bases). This CDR3 has 13 residues. Trimming took 0 bases from V and 6 from J, leaving 6 bases between them. Per germline, CDR1 LGHNA and CDR2 YSLEER. CDR3 residues: CASSQDEGNIQYF. As DNA, the CDR3 is TGCGCCAGCAGCCAAGATGAGGGAAACATTCAGTACTTC.

V usage is TRBV5-1 and J usage is TRBJ1-1; D is undetermined. Trimming took off 0 bases at V and 3 bases at J, with 9 bases between the two ends. The CDR3 has 14 amino acids. CDR1 and CDR2 (germline): SGHRS, YFSETQ. CDR3 DNA sequence: TGCGCCAGCAGCTTGGGGGCCGGGGACACTGAAGCTTTCTTT. It yields the protein CASSLGAGDTEAFF.

The rearrangement uses TRBV28 and TRBJ2-7; TRBD2 agrees at 12 bases. The trim removed 1 base at V and 3 bases at J, leaving 13 bases unmatched. The CDR3 covers 19 residues. The germline V gene has CDR1 MDHEN and CDR2 SYDVKM. CDR3 DNA sequence: TGTGCCAGCAGTTTATTAGTGGCTAGCGGGAGGGTAATGGACTACGAGCAGTACTTC. Translated: CASSLLVASGRVMDYEQYF.

The CDR3 loop is CASSPNRDSVGEQYF. The CDR3, as DNA: TGTGCCAGCAGCCCTAACCGGGACAGCGTTGGAGAGCAGTACTTC. This chain connects TRBV7-9 to TRBJ2-7; 7 bases line up with TRBD1. CDR3 length equals 15 residues. V shed 5 bases, J shed 7 bases, and the junction held 14 bases outside the gene matches. Germline values: CDR1 SEHNR, CDR2 FQNEAQ (reference sequence).

This chain joins TRBV30 and TRBJ1-5, with 7 bases matching TRBD1. The ends lost 1 base at V and 5 bases at J; junction bases unmatched: 5. Germline V gene data show CDR1 as GTSNPN and CDR2 as SVGIG (reference sequence). This CDR3 spans 14 amino acids. The CDR3, as DNA: TGTGCCTGGAGTGACAGGGGATTCCATCAGCCCCAGCATTTT. This sequence encodes CAWSDRGFHQPQHF.

V and J are TRBV28 and TRBJ1-2; no clear D gene. CDR1 is MDHEN and CDR2 is SYDVKM in the germline V gene. This CDR3 contains 16 residues. V was pared by 5 bases and J by 0 bases, with 16 bases between. For the CDR3, the DNA is TGTGCCAGCAGTCTTCCCCGAGTCATCGCTAACTATGGCTACACCTTC. Translated: CASSLPRVIANYGYTF.

V usage is TRBV7-3 and J usage is TRBJ2-2; D not certain. This CDR3 contains 15 residues. V dropped 0 bases and J dropped 5 bases, with 10 bases sitting between them. Germline values: CDR1 SGHTA, CDR2 FQGTGA. Here the CDR3 DNA reads TGTGCCAGCAGCTTAACTACAGCTGTAACCGGGGAGCTGTTTTTT. It yields the protein CASSLTTAVTGELFF.

V is TRBV5-1 and J is TRBJ1-2, with 7 bases that match TRBD1. Trimming cost V 4 bases and J 1 base; bases outside gene matches: 10. CDR3 length: 16 amino acids. Germline CDR1 and CDR2: SGHRS and YFSETQ. CDR3 region: CASSPDTGALNYGYTF. The CDR3 coding sequence is TGCGCCAGCAGCCCAGATACAGGGGCGCTTAACTATGGCTACACCTTC.